The 12 T cell receptor beta chains below come from one sample, sequenced in a study of blood T cell repertoires in COVID-19. Profiling relied on immunoSEQ multiplex PCR, and the TCRdb table lists in-frame clones only, not all of them. The sample records 280,000 or so clones, around 87% being singletons. Material: peripheral blood. Receptors were obtained from a woman under 40 who had recovered from COVID-19.

The chain uses TRBV30 and TRBJ1-2; maybe TRBD1 (5 bases). The V end was cut by 0 bases, the J end by 5 bases, with 10 bases between. The CDR3 loop spans 13 amino acids. The germline gives CDR1 GTSNPN, CDR2 SVGIG (reference sequence). CDR3 residues: CAWSVTQGYGYTF. CDR3 nucleotide sequence: TGTGCCTGGAGTGTCACTCAGGGATATGGCTACACCTTC.

The rearrangement links TRBV19 to TRBJ1-2; 8 nucleotides line up with TRBD1. The CDR3 runs 13 residues. Germline V CDR1 and CDR2: LNHDA, SQIVND (reference sequence). Losses at the gene ends were 7 bases for V and 8 bases for J; bases not matched to a gene: 9. The CDR3 nucleotides read TGTGCCAGTAACCCGGACAGGGCTTCCGGCTACACCTTC. Its protein product is CASNPDRASGYTF.

This chain joins TRBV12-3 or TRBV12-4 and TRBJ1-2; D gene unclear. This CDR3 comprises 11 residues. V lost 3 bases, J lost 12 bases, and 11 bases lay in between. DNA of the CDR3: TGTGCCAGCAGTTTCGGGAGCAAAGACACCTTC. It is translated as CASSFGSKDTF.

This chain links TRBV5-4 with TRBJ1-1; 9 bases align to TRBD1. The CDR3 runs to 15 residues. With 4 bases clipped from V and 7 bases from J, the junction kept 11 bases outside the gene matches. The V gene's germline CDR1 is SGHNT and CDR2 YYREEE (reference sequence). CDR3 sequence reads: CASSAPGQGNGEAFF. The CDR3 DNA follows: TGTGCCAGCAGCGCCCCGGGACAGGGTAATGGTGAAGCTTTCTTT.

Of note for this clone: One junction end disagrees with the germline gene, perhaps due to a read error. This chain links TRBV5-4 with TRBJ2-3; 9 bases are a match to TRBD1. Germline V gene sequence: CDR1 SGHNT, CDR2 YYREEE (reference sequence). This CDR3 comprises 17 residues. CDR3 DNA: TGTGCCAGCAGCTACGGGGACAGGGTCATAAGCAAAGATACGCAGTATTTT. Translated: CASSYGDRVISKDTQYF.

This chain connects TRBV4-2 to TRBJ1-5; 8 bases are a match to TRBD1. The CDR3 runs 17 residues. With 0 bases clipped from V and 5 bases from J, the junction kept 9 bases outside the gene matches. Germline-derived CDR1 and CDR2 are LGHNA and YNFKEQ. CDR3 region: CASSQDGSRGLDQPQHF. CDR3 DNA sequence: TGTGCCAGCAGCCAAGATGGTAGCAGGGGGCTTGATCAGCCCCAGCATTTT.

This sequence joins TRBV13 and TRBJ2-7; possibly TRBD2 for D (6 bases). The CDR3 contains 14 residues. Germline lookup yields CDR1 PRHDT and CDR2 FYEKMQ (reference sequence). V lost 6 bases, J lost 5 bases, and 17 bases lay in between. The CDR3 region is CASSNKGGLDEQYF. Written as DNA, the CDR3 is TGTGCCAGCAGTAACAAAGGAGGGCTCGACGAGCAGTACTTC.

The chain employs TRBV5-1 and TRBJ2-7; 8 bases line up with TRBD1. The CDR3 loop spans 16 amino acids. CDR1 SGHRS and CDR2 YFSETQ come from the germline V gene. V dropped 4 bases and J dropped 2; count of bases not matched to a gene: 11. The CDR3 DNA is TGCGCCAGCAGCCACACAACCGGGACAGGACCCTACGAGCAGTACTTC. This translates into CASSHTTGTGPYEQYF.

CDR3 in DNA: TGTGCCAGCAGCGACAGGGGTTCTGAAGCTTTCTTT. Translation gives CASSDRGSEAFF. V and J are TRBV27 and TRBJ1-1, with 8 bases identical to TRBD1. The V gene end was trimmed by 6 bases and the J gene end by 6 bases; junction bases not matched to a gene: 3. Germline values: CDR1 MNHEY, CDR2 SMNVEV (reference sequence). The CDR3 is 12 amino acids.

The chain combines TRBV5-6 with TRBJ2-7, with D possibly TRBD2 on 5 matching bases. The germline gives CDR1 SGHDT, CDR2 YYEEEE. V lost 1 base and J 2 bases, leaving 22 bases between the germline ends. This CDR3 has 18 amino acids. CDR3 coding DNA: TGTGCCAGCAGCTTGCAGCTTGGGTCCGGACCCGGGGCCTACGAGCAGTACTTC. This encodes CASSLQLGSGPGAYEQYF.

The chain links TRBV19 to TRBJ2-7; weak D call: TRBD1 (6 bases). Trimming pared 3 bases from V and 3 bases from J, leaving 9 bases between. Germline V lookup: CDR1 LNHDA, CDR2 SQIVND (reference sequence). CDR3 length: 13 residues. CDR3 coding DNA: TGTGCCAGTAGTATGACAGGTCTCTACGAGCAGTACTTC. Protein: CASSMTGLYEQYF.

The chain combines TRBV11-2 with TRBJ2-7, with D unresolved. CDR1 is SGHAT and CDR2 is FQNNGV in the germline V gene. The V end was cut by 1 base, the J end by 3 bases, with 7 bases between. The CDR3 runs 13 residues. CDR3 in amino acids: CASSLGQVYEQYF. The CDR3, as DNA: TGTGCCAGCAGCTTAGGGCAGGTCTACGAGCAGTACTTC. Full variable domain (remainder filled in from reference TRBV11-2 and TRBJ2-7): EAGVAQSPRYKIIEKRQSVAFWCNPISGHATLYWYQQILGQGPKLLIQFQNNGVVDDSQLPKDRFSAERLKGVDSTLKIQPAKLEDSAVYLCASSLGQVYEQYFGPGTRLTVT.